This T cell receptor beta chain stems from a study of blood T cell repertoires in COVID-19. The protocol was immunoSEQ multiplex PCR, while the TCRdb copy is restricted to in-frame clones and leaves out a portion. The data contain about 240,000 clones, around 89% of them seen just once; the ten biggest clones take up roughly 4%. Germline CDR1 MDHEN, CDR2 SYDVKM. The CDR3 runs 13 residues. Losses at the gene ends were 6 bases for V and 0 bases for J; bases not matched to a gene: 0. This sequence was found in a woman under 40 who had recovered from COVID-19. The sequenced sample was PBMCs or T cells enriched from blood (not recorded which). The chain is built from TRBV28 and TRBJ1-2; 8 positions match TRBD1. CDR3: CASRGQANYGYTF. The CDR3 DNA follows: TGTGCCAGCAGGGGACAGGCTAACTATGGCTACACCTTC.